The 9 T cell receptor beta chains in this list originate from one sample, sequenced in a study of blood T cells in healthy people across ages. A J-beta primer mix and a sample-barcoded 5' primer were used in a second PCR of about 7 to 12 cycles. From the 5' RACE reads, TCRdb called clonotypes with MiXCR, one entry per CDR3 protein. The sample includes around 1,000,000 distinct CDR3 sequences, less than 25% seen only once; the top ten take less than 0.85%. The data were also submitted as part of a second study, on T cells of mothers and their children.

The sequenced material came from blood. These receptor sequences come from a girl aged 2-15 years in good health.

This clonotype has more than one count but fewer than ten. The rearrangement links TRBV29-1 to TRBJ1-2, with D possibly matching TRBD1 (5 bases). The CDR3 covers 12 residues. The germline V and J ends were trimmed by 0 bases and 8 bases, with 10 bases remaining between them. Germline V gives CDR1 SQVTM, CDR2 ANQGSEA. CDR3 protein: CSVEDRESGYTF. The DNA of the CDR3 is TGCAGCGTTGAAGACAGGGAGTCAGGCTACACCTTC.

The chain is built from TRBV20-1 and TRBJ2-5; 7 nucleotides match TRBD2. The J call may not be correct, given that the DNA end is closer to TRBJ2-1. Germline values: CDR1 DFQATT, CDR2 SNEGSKA (reference sequence). This CDR3 has 13 residues. CDR3 in DNA: TGCAGTGCTACCGGGACTAACTACAATGAGCAGTTCTTC. It is translated as CSATGTNYNEQFF.

The chain is built from TRBV5-1 and TRBJ2-5, with a tentative D call TRBD1 (5 bases). The germline gives CDR1 SGHRS, CDR2 YFSETQ. The CDR3 runs 13 residues. V was shortened by 4 bases and J by 5 bases, with 12 bases between the two germline ends. As DNA, the CDR3 is TGCGCCAGCAGCCCGCAGGGTGTGGAGACCCAGTACTTC. Its translation is CASSPQGVETQYF.

This clonotype appeared a few times. V usage is TRBV4-1 and J usage is TRBJ1-1; TRBD1 is a possible D gene (6 bases). V gave up 6 bases and J gave up 0 bases, with 8 bases separating them. The CDR3 runs to 13 residues. Per germline, CDR1 MGHRA and CDR2 YSYEKL. CDR3 sequence (DNA): TGCGCCAGCAGGGACAGTGTGAACACTGAAGCTTTCTTT. It yields the protein CASRDSVNTEAFF.

This clonotype occurred many times. This rearrangement joins TRBV4-2 to TRBJ1-2; perhaps TRBD1 as D (5 bases). The CDR3 consists of 13 residues. The germline V gene encodes CDR1 LGHNA and CDR2 YNFKEQ. V was shortened by 0 bases and J by 6 bases, with 8 bases between the two germline ends. The CDR3 nucleotides are TGTGCCAGCAGCCAAGATGGGGGGAATGGCTACACCTTC. Protein sequence: CASSQDGGNGYTF.

The V call is TRBV7-6, the J call TRBJ2-3; TRBD2 agrees at 10 bases. The CDR3 has 17 residues. V gave up 5 bases and J gave up 2 bases; unmatched junction bases: 10. Germline V gene data show CDR1 as SGHVS and CDR2 as FNYEAQ. The CDR3 DNA follows: TGTGCCAGCAGCCCGAGACTAGCGGGTACACCCACAGATACGCAGTATTTT. As protein: CASSPRLAGTPTDTQYF.

Written as DNA, the CDR3 is TGTGCCACCAGTGAGACGGGGGCAGAAACCGGGGAGCTGTTTTTT. Protein sequence: CATSETGAETGELFF. This chain uses TRBV24-1 with TRBJ2-2; D may correspond to TRBD1 or TRBD2 (6 bases each). The CDR3 loop spans 15 amino acids. V was clipped by 4 bases and J by 5 bases, with 13 bases between them. Germline loops: CDR1 KGHDR, CDR2 SFDVKD.

This clonotype was seen only a few times. The chain recombines TRBV20-1 with TRBJ2-1, with 10 bases fitting TRBD2. Trimming cost V 1 base and J 4 bases; bases outside gene matches: 7. This CDR3 comprises 16 residues. Germline lookup yields CDR1 DFQATT and CDR2 SNEGSKA (reference sequence). CDR3 sequence: CSARVRGLANYNEQFF. CDR3 bases: TGCAGTGCTAGAGTAAGGGGACTAGCGAATTACAATGAGCAGTTCTTC.

This clonotype was seen more than once but under ten times. The chain is built from TRBV20-1 and TRBJ2-5; TRBD1 is a possible D gene (6 bases). The V gene lost 2 bases and the J gene lost 2 bases, with 15 bases spanning the gap. Germline CDR1 reads DFQATT; CDR2 reads SNEGSKA (reference sequence). The length of the CDR3 is 15 residues. CDR3 sequence reads: CSARPMTGPQETQYF. The CDR3 DNA reads TGCAGTGCTAGACCAATGACAGGACCACAAGAGACCCAGTACTTC.